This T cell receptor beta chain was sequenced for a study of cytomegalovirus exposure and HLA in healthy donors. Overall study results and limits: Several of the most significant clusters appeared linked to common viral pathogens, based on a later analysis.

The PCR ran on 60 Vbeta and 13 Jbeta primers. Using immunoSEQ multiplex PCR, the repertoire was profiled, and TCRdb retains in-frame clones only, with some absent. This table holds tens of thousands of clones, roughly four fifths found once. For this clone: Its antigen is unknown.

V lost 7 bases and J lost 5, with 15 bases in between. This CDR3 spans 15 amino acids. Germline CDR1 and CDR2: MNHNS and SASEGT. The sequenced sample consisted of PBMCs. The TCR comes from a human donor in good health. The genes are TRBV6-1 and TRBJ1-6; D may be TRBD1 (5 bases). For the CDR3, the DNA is TGTGCCAGCACTCTGAGCAGGGTGGATAATTCACCCCTCCACTTT. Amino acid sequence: CASTLSRVDNSPLHF.